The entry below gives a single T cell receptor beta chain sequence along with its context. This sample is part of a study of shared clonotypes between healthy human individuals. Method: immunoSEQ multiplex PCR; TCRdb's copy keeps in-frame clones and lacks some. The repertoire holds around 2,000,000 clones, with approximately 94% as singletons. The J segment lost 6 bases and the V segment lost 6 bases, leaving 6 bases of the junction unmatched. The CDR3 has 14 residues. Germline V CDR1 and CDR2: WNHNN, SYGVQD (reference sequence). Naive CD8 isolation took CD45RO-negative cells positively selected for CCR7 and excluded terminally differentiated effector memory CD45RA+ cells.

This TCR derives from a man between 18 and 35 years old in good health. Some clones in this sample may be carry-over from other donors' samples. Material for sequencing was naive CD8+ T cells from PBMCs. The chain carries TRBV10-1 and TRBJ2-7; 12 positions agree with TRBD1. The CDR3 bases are TGCGCCAGCAGCGACGGGACAGGGGGCGCCGAGCAGTACTTC. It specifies CASSDGTGGAEQYF.